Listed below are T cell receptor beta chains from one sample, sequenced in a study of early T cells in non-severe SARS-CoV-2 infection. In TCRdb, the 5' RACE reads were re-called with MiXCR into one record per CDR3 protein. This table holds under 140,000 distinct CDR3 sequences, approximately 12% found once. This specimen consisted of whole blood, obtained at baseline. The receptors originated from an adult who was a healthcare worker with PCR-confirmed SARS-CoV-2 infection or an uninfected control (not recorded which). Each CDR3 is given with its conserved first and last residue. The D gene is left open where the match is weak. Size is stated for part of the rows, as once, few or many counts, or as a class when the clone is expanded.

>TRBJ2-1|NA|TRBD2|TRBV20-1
CSARVGSGGYSYNEQFF
TGCAGTGCTAGAGTCGGGTCGGGGGGGTACTCCTACAATGAGCAGTTCTTC
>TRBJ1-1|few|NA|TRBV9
CASSVGGTSFTEAFF
TGTGCCAGCAGCGTGGGAGGGACGTCTTTCACTGAAGCTTTCTTT
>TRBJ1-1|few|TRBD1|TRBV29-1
CSVLLQGARPEAFF
TGCAGCGTTTTACTCCAGGGGGCGCGACCTGAAGCTTTCTTT
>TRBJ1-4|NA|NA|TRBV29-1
CSVEDHTGEKLFF
TGCAGCGTTGAAGATCACACGGGTGAAAAACTGTTTTTT
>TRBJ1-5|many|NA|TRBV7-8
CASSLDGADELQPQHF
TGTGCCAGCAGCTTAGATGGAGCGGATGAACTTCAGCCCCAGCATTTT
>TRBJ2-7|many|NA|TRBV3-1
CASSQLNEQYF
TGTGCCAGCAGCCAACTAAACGAGCAGTACTTC
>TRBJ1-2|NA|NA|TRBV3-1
CASSQEGRTYGYTF
TGTGCCAGCAGCCAAGAGGGAAGGACTTATGGCTACACCTTC
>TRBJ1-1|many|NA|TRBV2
CASRQNTEAFF
TGTGCCAGCAGGCAGAACACTGAAGCTTTCTTT
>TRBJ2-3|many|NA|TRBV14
CASSFRDFNTQYF
TGTGCCAGCAGCTTTCGGGACTTTAATACGCAGTATTTT
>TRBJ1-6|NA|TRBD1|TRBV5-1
CASSSDRGRSSPLHF
TGCGCCAGCAGCTCCGACAGGGGAAGGAGTTCACCCCTCCACTTT
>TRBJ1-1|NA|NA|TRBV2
CASRNREGTEAFF
TGTGCCAGCAGGAACAGGGAGGGCACTGAAGCTTTCTTT
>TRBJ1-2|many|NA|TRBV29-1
CSVEQINWWEGYTF
TGCAGCGTTGAACAGATCAACTGGTGGGAGGGCTACACCTTC
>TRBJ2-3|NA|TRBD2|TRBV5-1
CASSPLAGEGTDTQYF
TGCGCCAGCAGCCCCTTAGCGGGAGAGGGCACAGATACGCAGTATTTT
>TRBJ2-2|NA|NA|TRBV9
CASSVSGWVGELFF
TGTGCCAGCAGCGTCTCTGGTTGGGTCGGGGAGCTGTTTTTT
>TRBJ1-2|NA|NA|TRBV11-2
CASSLVRSEGYTF
TGTGCCAGCAGCTTAGTCAGGAGCGAGGGCTACACCTTC
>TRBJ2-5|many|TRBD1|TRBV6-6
CASSYPQTGGSETQYF
TGTGCCAGCAGTTACCCGCAGACAGGGGGCTCGGAGACCCAGTACTTC
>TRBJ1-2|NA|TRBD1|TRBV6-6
CASSHRDSNYGYTF
TGTGCCAGCAGCCACCGGGACAGTAACTATGGCTACACCTTC
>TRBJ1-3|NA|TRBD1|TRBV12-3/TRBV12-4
CASRSPGGRGNTIYF
TGTGCCAGCAGGTCCCCAGGGGGCCGGGGAAACACCATATATTTT
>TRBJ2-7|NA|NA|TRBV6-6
CASSLGEDEQYF
TGTGCCAGCAGCCTTGGGGAGGACGAGCAGTACTTC
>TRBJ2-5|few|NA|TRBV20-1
CSARSRRGAETQYF
TGCAGTGCTAGATCAAGGAGAGGGGCTGAGACCCAGTACTTC
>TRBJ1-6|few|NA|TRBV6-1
CASSEAGVQSNSPLHF
TGTGCCAGCAGTGAAGCGGGAGTACAGAGTAATTCACCCCTCCACTTT
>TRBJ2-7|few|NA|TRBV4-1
CASSQGEVSYEQYF
TGCGCCAGCAGCCAAGGCGAAGTCTCCTACGAGCAGTACTTC
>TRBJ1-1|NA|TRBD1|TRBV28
CASSSGTRGLTEAFF
TGTGCCAGCAGTTCGGGGACCAGGGGGCTGACTGAAGCTTTCTTT
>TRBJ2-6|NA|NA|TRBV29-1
CSVESGSGANVLTF
TGCAGCGTTGAATCTGGGTCTGGGGCCAACGTCCTGACTTTC
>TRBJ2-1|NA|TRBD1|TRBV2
CASSDKRGTGRNEQFF
TGTGCCAGCAGTGATAAAAGGGGGACAGGGAGAAATGAGCAGTTCTTC
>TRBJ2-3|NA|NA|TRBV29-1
CSVQRVQTDTQYF
TGCAGCGTCCAAAGGGTACAAACAGATACGCAGTATTTT
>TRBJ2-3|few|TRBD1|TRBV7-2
CASSLQTGSVTDTQYF
TGTGCCAGCAGCTTGCAGACAGGGTCGGTAACAGATACGCAGTATTTT
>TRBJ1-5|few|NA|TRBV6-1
CASSEYRVYSNQPQHF
TGTGCCAGCAGTGAATATCGGGTTTATAGCAATCAGCCCCAGCATTTT
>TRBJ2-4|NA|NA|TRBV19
CASSIGSGLAKNIQYF
TGTGCCAGTAGTATAGGGAGTGGCCTAGCCAAAAACATTCAGTACTTC
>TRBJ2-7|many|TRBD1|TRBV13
CASSLGQGVYEQYF
TGTGCCAGCAGCTTGGGACAGGGGGTTTACGAGCAGTACTTC
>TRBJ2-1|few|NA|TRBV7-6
CASSFSFPGYNEQFF
TGTGCCAGCAGCTTTAGCTTCCCAGGTTACAATGAGCAGTTCTTC
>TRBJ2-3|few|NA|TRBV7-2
CASSLNRGTDTQYF
TGTGCCAGCAGCTTAAATCGGGGCACAGATACGCAGTATTTT
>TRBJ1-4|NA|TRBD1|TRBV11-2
CASSPRLGQANEKLFF
TGTGCCAGCAGCCCTCGGCTCGGACAGGCGAATGAAAAACTGTTTTTT
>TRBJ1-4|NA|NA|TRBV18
CASSPSGSTEKLFF
TGTGCCAGCTCACCGTCAGGGTCTACTGAAAAACTGTTTTTT
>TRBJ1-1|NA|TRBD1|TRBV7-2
CASSRQGLTEAFF
TGTGCCAGCAGTCGACAGGGCCTCACTGAAGCTTTCTTT